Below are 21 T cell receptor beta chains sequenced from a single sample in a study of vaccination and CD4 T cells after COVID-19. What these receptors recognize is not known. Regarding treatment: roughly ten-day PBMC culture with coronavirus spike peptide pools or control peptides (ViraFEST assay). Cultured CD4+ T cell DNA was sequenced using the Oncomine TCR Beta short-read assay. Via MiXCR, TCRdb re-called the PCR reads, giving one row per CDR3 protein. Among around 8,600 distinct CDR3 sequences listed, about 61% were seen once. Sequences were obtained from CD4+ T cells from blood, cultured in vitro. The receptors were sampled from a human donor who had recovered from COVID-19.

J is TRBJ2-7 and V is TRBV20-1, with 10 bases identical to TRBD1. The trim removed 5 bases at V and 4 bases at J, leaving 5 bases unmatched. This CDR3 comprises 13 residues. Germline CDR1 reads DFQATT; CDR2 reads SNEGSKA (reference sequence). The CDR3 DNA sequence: TGCAGTGCTGGGGGACAGGGGAAGTACGAGCAGTACTTC. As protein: CSAGGQGKYEQYF.

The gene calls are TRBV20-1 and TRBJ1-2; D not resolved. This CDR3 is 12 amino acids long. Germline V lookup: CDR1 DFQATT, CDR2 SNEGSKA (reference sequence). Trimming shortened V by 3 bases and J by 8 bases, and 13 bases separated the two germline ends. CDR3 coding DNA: TGCAGTGCTAGTAGTCGAGGTATCGGCTACACCTTC. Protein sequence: CSASSRGIGYTF.

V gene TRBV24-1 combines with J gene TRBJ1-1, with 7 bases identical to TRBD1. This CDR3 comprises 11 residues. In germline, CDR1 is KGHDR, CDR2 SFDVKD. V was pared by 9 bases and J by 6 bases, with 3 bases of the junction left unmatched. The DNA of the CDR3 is TGTGCCACCGGCCAGGGGGCTGAAGCTTTCTTT. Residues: CATGQGAEAFF.

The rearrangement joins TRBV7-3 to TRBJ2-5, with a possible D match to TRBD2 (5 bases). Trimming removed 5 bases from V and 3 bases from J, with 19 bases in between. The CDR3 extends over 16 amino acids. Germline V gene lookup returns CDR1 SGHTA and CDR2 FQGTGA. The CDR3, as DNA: TGTGCCAGCAGCGTAGGGTTAGGTGACGGGGAAGAGACCCAGTACTTC. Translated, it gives CASSVGLGDGEETQYF. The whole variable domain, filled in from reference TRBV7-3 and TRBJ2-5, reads GAGVSQTPSNKVTEKGKYVELRCDPISGHTALYWYRQSLGQGPEFLIYFQGTGAADDSGLPNDRFFAVRPEGSVSTLKIQRTERGDSAVYLCASSVGLGDGEETQYFGPGTRLLVL.

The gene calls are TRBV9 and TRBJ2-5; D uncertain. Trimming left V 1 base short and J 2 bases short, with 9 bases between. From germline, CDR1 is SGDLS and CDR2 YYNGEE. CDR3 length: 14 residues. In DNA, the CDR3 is TGTGCCAGCAGCGTATTCGGGCAGCAAGAGACCCAGTACTTC. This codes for CASSVFGQQETQYF.

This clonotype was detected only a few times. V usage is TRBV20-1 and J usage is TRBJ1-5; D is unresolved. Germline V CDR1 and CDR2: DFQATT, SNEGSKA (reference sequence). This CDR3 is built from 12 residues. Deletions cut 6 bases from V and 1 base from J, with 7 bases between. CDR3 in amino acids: CSAQSSNQPQHF. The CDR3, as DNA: TGCAGTGCGCAGAGCAGCAATCAGCCCCAGCATTTT.

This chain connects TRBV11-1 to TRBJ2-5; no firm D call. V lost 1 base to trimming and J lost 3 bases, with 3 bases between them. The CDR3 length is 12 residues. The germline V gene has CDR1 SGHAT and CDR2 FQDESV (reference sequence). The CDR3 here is CASSLGKETQYF. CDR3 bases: TGTGCCAGCAGCTTAGGGAAAGAGACCCAGTACTTC.

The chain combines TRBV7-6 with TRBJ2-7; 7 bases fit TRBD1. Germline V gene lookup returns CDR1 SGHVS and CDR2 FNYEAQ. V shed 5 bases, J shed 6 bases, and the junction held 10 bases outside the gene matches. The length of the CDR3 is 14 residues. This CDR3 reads CASSTGTEAGEQYF. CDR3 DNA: TGTGCCAGCAGCACCGGGACAGAGGCTGGCGAGCAGTACTTC.

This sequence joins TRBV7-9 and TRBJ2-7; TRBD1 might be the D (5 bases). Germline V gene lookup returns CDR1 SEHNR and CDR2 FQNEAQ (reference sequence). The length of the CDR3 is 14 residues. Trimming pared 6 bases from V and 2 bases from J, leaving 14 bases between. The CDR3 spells CASSDKDNPYEQYF. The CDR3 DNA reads TGTGCCAGCAGTGACAAGGACAACCCCTACGAGCAGTACTTC.

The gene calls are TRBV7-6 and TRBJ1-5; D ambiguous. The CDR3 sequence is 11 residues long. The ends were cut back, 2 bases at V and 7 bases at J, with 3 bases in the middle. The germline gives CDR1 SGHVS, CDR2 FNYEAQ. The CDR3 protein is CASSLPQPQHF. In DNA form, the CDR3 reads TGTGCCAGCAGCTTACCCCAGCCCCAGCATTTT. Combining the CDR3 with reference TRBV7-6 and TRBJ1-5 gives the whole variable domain GAGVSQSPRYKVTKRGQDVALRCDPISGHVSLYWYRQALGQGPEFLTYFNYEAQQDKSGLPNDRFSAERPEGSISTLTIQRTEQRDSAMYRCASSLPQPQHFGDGTRLSIL.

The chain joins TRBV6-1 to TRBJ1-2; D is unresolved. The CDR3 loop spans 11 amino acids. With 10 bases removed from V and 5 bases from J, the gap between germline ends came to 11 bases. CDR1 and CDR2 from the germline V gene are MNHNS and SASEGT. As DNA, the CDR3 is TGTGCCACTGGGAGCGTTTATGGCTACACCTTC. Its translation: CATGSVYGYTF.

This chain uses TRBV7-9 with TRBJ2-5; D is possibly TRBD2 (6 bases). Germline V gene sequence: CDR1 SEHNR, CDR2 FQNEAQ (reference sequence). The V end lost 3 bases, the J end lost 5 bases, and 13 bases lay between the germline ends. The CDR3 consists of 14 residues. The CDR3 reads CASSFRGAGETQYF. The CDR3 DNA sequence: TGTGCCAGCAGCTTCAGAGGGGCGGGGGAGACCCAGTACTTC.

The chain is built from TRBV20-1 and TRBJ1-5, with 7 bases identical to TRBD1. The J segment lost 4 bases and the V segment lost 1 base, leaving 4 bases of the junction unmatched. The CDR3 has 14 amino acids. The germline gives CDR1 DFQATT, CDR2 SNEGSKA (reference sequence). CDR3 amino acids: CSARGPGGNQPQHF. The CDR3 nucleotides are TGCAGTGCTAGAGGACCAGGGGGGAATCAGCCCCAGCATTTT.

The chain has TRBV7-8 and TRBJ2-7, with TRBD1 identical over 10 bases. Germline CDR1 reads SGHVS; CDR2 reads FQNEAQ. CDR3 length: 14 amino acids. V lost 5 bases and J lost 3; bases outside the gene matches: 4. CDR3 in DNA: TGTGCCAGCAGCCCCGGACAGGGGGGCTACGAGCAGTACTTC. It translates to CASSPGQGGYEQYF.

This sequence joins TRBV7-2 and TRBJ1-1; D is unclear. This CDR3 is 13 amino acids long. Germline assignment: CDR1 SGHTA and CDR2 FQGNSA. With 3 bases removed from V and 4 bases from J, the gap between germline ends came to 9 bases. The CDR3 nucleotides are TGTGCCAGCAGCTTGTCAGAAACCACTGAAGCTTTCTTT. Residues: CASSLSETTEAFF.

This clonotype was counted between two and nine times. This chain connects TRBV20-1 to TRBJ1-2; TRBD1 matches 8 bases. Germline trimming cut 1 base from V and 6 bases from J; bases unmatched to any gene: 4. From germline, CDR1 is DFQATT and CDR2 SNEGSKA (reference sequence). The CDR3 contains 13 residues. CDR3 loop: CSARVGQGHGYTF. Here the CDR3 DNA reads TGCAGTGCTAGAGTAGGACAGGGACATGGCTACACCTTC.

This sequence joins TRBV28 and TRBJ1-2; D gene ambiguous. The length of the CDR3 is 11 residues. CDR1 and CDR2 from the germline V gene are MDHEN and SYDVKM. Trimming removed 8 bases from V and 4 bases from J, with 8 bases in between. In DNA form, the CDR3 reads TGTGCCAGCGGACCCAGCTATGGCTACACCTTC. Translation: CASGPSYGYTF.

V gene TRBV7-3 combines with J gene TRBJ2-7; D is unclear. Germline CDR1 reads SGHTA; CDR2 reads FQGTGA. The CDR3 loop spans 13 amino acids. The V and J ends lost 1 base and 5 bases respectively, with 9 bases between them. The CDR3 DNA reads TGTGCCAGCAGCTTAAGGGCTGCGGACGAGCAGTACTTC. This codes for CASSLRAADEQYF.

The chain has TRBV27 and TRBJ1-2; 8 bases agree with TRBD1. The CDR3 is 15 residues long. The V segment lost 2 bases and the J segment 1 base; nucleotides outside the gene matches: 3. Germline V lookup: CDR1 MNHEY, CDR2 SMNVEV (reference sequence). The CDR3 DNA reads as TGTGCCAGCAGTTTAGGACAGGGACTTAACTATGGCTACACCTTC. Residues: CASSLGQGLNYGYTF.

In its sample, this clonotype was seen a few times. CDR3 bases: TGTGCCACCAGTGACCTAGGGGACTCGGGTGGCTACACCTTC. Its protein is CATSDLGDSGGYTF. The chain uses TRBV24-1 and TRBJ1-2; D possibly corresponds to TRBD1 (5 bases). The CDR3 sequence is 14 residues long. Germline lookup yields CDR1 KGHDR and CDR2 SFDVKD. The V gene lost 4 bases and the J gene lost 7 bases, with 15 bases spanning the gap.

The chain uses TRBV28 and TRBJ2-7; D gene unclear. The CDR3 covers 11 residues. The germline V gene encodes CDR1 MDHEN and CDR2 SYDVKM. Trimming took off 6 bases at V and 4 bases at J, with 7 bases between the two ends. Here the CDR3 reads CASRRNYEQYF. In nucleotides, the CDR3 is TGTGCCAGCAGACGAAATTACGAGCAGTACTTC.